These T cell receptor beta chains were read from a single sample in a study of OX40 agonist ivuxolimab in advanced cancers. Sequencing was performed with immunoSEQ multiplex PCR; in TCRdb, only in-frame clones are kept and a portion is missing. The table lists some 85,000 clones, 75% to 95% of them singletons. The material was CD4+ or CD8+ T cells sorted from blood, obtained in a trial of the OX40 agonist ivuxolimab. All receptors come from an adult with an advanced solid tumor such as melanoma, head and neck, liver or kidney cancer. CDR3s include the opening cysteine and the closing phenylalanine or tryptophan. The order of the fields is clone size, CDR3 length, V gene, D gene, J gene, CDR3 protein, CDR3 DNA. D genes are given only for firm matches. Clone size appears in some rows only: once, few, many, or a class for an expanded clone.

>once|18|TRBV10-1|TRBD2|TRBJ2-2
CASSELKRGLANTGELFF
TGCGCCAGCAGTGAGCTTAAGCGGGGCCTTGCGAACACCGGGGAGCTGTTTTTT
>.|13|TRBV5-1|.|TRBJ2-1
CASRGTERHEQFF
TGCGCCAGCAGGGGAACCGAGAGACATGAGCAGTTCTTC
>.|15|TRBV19|TRBD1|TRBJ1-5
CATRQGTTNNQPQHF
TGTGCCACCCGACAGGGAACTACTAACAATCAGCCCCAGCATTTT
>.|15|TRBV28|TRBD1|TRBJ2-3
CASSQGGQGSDTQYF
TGTGCCAGCAGTCAAGGGGGACAGGGGTCAGATACGCAGTATTTT
>.|14|TRBV6-1|TRBD1|TRBJ1-2
CASRGTGGADGYTF
TGTGCCAGCAGGGGCACAGGGGGCGCGGATGGCTACACCTTC
>.|15|TRBV7-9|.|TRBJ1-5
CASSSQWGSNQPQHF
TGTGCCAGCAGCTCGCAGTGGGGGAGCAATCAGCCCCAGCATTTT
>few|17|TRBV5-4|TRBD2|TRBJ2-1
CASSPPSGRYSYNEQFF
TGTGCCAGCAGCCCCCCTAGCGGGAGGTACTCCTACAATGAGCAGTTCTTC
>.|15|TRBV11-3|TRBD1|TRBJ2-1
CASSSTGGVSNEQFF
TGTGCCAGCAGCTCGACAGGGGGCGTTTCGAATGAGCAGTTCTTC
>.|15|TRBV19|.|TRBJ2-3
CASSRVGSSSDTQYF
TGTGCCAGTAGTAGGGTTGGATCGAGCTCGGATACGCAGTATTTT
>.|15|TRBV7-2|.|TRBJ2-6
CASSAGHSGANVLTF
TGTGCCAGCAGTGCCGGACACTCTGGGGCCAACGTCCTGACTTTC
>.|19|TRBV5-3|.|TRBJ2-6
CARSLGTDLDFSGANVLTF
TGTGCCAGAAGCTTGGGAACCGACCTGGACTTCTCTGGGGCCAACGTCCTGACTTTC
>.|13|TRBV18|TRBD2|TRBJ2-7
CASLAGGGYEQYF
TGTGCCAGCCTCGCGGGGGGCGGATACGAGCAGTACTTC
>.|14|TRBV7-2|TRBD2|TRBJ2-5
CASSPLGGKETQYF
TGTGCCAGCAGTCCGCTGGGGGGGAAAGAGACCCAGTACTTC
>.|16|TRBV5-1|TRBD1|TRBJ2-1
CASSLEGAGSYNEQFF
TGCGCCAGCAGCTTGGAGGGGGCGGGCTCCTACAATGAGCAGTTCTTC
>.|13|TRBV30|.|TRBJ1-4
CAWSVLGGEKLFF
TGTGCCTGGAGTGTACTAGGGGGTGAAAAACTGTTTTTT
>.|16|TRBV29-1|TRBD2|TRBJ2-1
CSVNRAGGGSYNEQFF
TGCAGCGTTAATAGGGCGGGAGGGGGCTCCTACAATGAGCAGTTCTTC
>.|12|TRBV11-3|.|TRBJ1-3
CASSWDGNTIYF
TGTGCCAGCAGCTGGGATGGAAACACCATATATTTT
>.|16|TRBV4-2|.|TRBJ2-4
CASSQTNWVAKNIQYF
TGTGCCAGCAGCCAGACTAACTGGGTAGCCAAAAACATTCAGTACTTC